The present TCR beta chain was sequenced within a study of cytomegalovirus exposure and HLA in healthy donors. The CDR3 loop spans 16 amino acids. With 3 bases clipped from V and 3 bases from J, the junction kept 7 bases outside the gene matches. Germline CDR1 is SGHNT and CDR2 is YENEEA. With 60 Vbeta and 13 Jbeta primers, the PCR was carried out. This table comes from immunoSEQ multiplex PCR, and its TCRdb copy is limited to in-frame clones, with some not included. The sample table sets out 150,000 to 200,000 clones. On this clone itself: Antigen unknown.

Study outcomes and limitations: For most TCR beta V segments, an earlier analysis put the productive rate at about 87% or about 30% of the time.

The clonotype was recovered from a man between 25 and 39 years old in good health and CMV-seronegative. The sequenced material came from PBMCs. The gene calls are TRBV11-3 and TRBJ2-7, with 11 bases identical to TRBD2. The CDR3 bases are TGTGCCAGCAGCTTTAGCCCGACTAGCGGGAACTACGAGCAGTACTTC. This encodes CASSFSPTSGNYEQYF. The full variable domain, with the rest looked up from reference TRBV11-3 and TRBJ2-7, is EAGVVQSPRYKIIEKKQPVAFWCNPISGHNTLYWYLQNLGQGPELLIRYENEEAVDDSQLPKDRFSAERLKGVDSTLKIQPAELGDSAVYLCASSFSPTSGNYEQYFGPGTRLTVT.